This TCR beta chain was recorded in a study of blood T cells in healthy people across ages. Using a J-beta primer mix together with a sample-barcoded 5' primer, a second PCR was run for roughly 7 to 12 cycles. TCRdb analysed the 5' RACE reads with MiXCR anew, one entry per CDR3 protein. The data show over a million distinct CDR3 sequences, approximately 59% seen once. The length of the CDR3 is 15 residues. The germline V and J ends were trimmed by 4 bases and 5 bases, with 15 bases remaining between them. The germline gives CDR1 SEHNR, CDR2 FQNEAQ (reference sequence). The chain employs TRBV7-9 and TRBJ2-1, with D perhaps TRBD2 (6 bases). The clonotype comes from a man younger than 30 in good health. Input material: blood. CDR3: CASSSAGIWHNEQFF. CDR3 DNA sequence: TGTGCCAGCAGCTCCGCGGGGATTTGGCACAATGAGCAGTTCTTC.